The T cell receptor (beta chain) under discussion was sequenced for a study of T-cell reconstitution after alpha-beta-depleted transplantation in children. V lost 3 bases, J lost 2 bases, and 6 bases lay in between. This CDR3 spans 13 amino acids. Germline CDR1 SGHTA, CDR2 FQGNSA. This clonotype was seen a few times. Preparation of the TCRbeta library involved a method that used unique molecular identifiers. TCRdb recomputed calls from the PCR reads with MiXCR, one row per CDR3 protein. The sample contains hundreds of thousands of distinct CDR3 sequences, approximately 15% of which appear only once. The chain employs TRBV7-2 and TRBJ2-3; D gene unclear. The sequences come from PBMCs from the stem cell graft donor, collected from the stem cell graft. This sequence was found in a human donor who donated a stem cell graft to a child with acute myeloid leukemia. The CDR3 DNA is TGTGCCAGCAGCTTTGAACCCACAGATACGCAGTATTTT. As protein: CASSFEPTDTQYF.